Listed below are T cell receptor beta chains from one sample, sequenced in a study of blood T cell repertoires in COVID-19. The protocol was immunoSEQ multiplex PCR, while the TCRdb copy is restricted to in-frame clones and leaves out a portion. Among 200,000 to 300,000 clones listed, more than 75% were seen once. Sequencing was done on a sample of peripheral blood. Source of these receptors: a middle-aged woman who had recovered from COVID-19. Both conserved end residues are part of each CDR3. Fields, in order: clone size, V gene, CDR3 protein. Clone size appears in some rows only: once, few, many, or a class for an expanded clone.

abundance: -
v_gene: TRBV5-4
CDR3aa: CASSLAGTDGYTF

abundance: -
v_gene: TRBV11-2
CDR3aa: CASSLGLGRNTEAFF

abundance: -
v_gene: TRBV5-1
CDR3aa: CASSLAGGTAEAFF

abundance: -
v_gene: TRBV9
CDR3aa: CASSAGQGVDEQYF

abundance: -
v_gene: TRBV6-5
CDR3aa: CASSYGPGTEAFF

abundance: -
v_gene: TRBV24-1
CDR3aa: CATSGAGPTLNEQFF

abundance: -
v_gene: TRBV5-6
CDR3aa: CASSSDRDTGPDTDTQYF

abundance: -
v_gene: TRBV6-5
CDR3aa: CASSSAGFHQPQHF

abundance: -
v_gene: TRBV5-4
CDR3aa: CASSPRRPGSGNEKLFF

abundance: -
v_gene: TRBV9
CDR3aa: CASSALGTLSSEQYF

abundance: -
v_gene: TRBV7-2
CDR3aa: CASSQTGAEAFF

abundance: -
v_gene: TRBV6-2/TRBV6-3
CDR3aa: CASSPRLAGGGGQETQYF

abundance: -
v_gene: TRBV9
CDR3aa: CASSVPGGNSPLHF

abundance: -
v_gene: TRBV3-1/TRBV3-2
CDR3aa: CASSQAAAAPGANVLTF

abundance: -
v_gene: TRBV6-5
CDR3aa: CASRTAHLGQYF

abundance: -
v_gene: TRBV9
CDR3aa: CASSASGKGADTQYF

abundance: -
v_gene: TRBV5-4
CDR3aa: CASSLGGESSPLHF

abundance: -
v_gene: TRBV29-1
CDR3aa: CSVDWGGTTDTQYF

abundance: -
v_gene: TRBV2
CDR3aa: CAGRGAQGNTIYF

abundance: once
v_gene: TRBV30
CDR3aa: CAWSETSGHYYGYTF

abundance: -
v_gene: TRBV14
CDR3aa: CASSPRGDEQYF

abundance: -
v_gene: TRBV6-5
CDR3aa: CASRGLNQPQHF

abundance: -
v_gene: TRBV24-1
CDR3aa: CATHGLRAGGYYGYTF

abundance: -
v_gene: TRBV11-3
CDR3aa: CASSFQGLLYGYTF

abundance: -
v_gene: TRBV6-5
CDR3aa: CASSQRGNEQFF

abundance: -
v_gene: TRBV28
CDR3aa: CASSPSPNYGYTF

abundance: -
v_gene: TRBV4-2
CDR3aa: CASSQVAGPQETQYF

abundance: -
v_gene: TRBV9
CDR3aa: CASSGSGRAEAFF

abundance: -
v_gene: TRBV14
CDR3aa: CASSQDSQNTEAFF

abundance: -
v_gene: TRBV30
CDR3aa: CAWSTRGYGYTF

abundance: -
v_gene: TRBV30
CDR3aa: CAWRPTGGGYGYTF

abundance: -
v_gene: TRBV5-8
CDR3aa: CASSPGLSPAQNEKLFF

abundance: -
v_gene: TRBV5-6
CDR3aa: CASSAPLGLAGGREQYF

abundance: few
v_gene: TRBV30
CDR3aa: CAWSNRPPRAGDSPLHF

abundance: -
v_gene: TRBV30
CDR3aa: CAWMEGGGYGYTF

abundance: -
v_gene: TRBV7-9
CDR3aa: CASREGGQNEKLFF

abundance: -
v_gene: TRBV19
CDR3aa: CASSGQGPSTF

abundance: -
v_gene: TRBV6-5
CDR3aa: CASSYGGEGTYNEQFF

abundance: -
v_gene: TRBV10-3
CDR3aa: CAISVQRDDEQYF

abundance: -
v_gene: TRBV5-4
CDR3aa: CASSPPSGDTQYF

abundance: -
v_gene: TRBV6-6
CDR3aa: CASSYSSGGGYTF

abundance: -
v_gene: TRBV5-1
CDR3aa: CASSPDRVGQETQYF

abundance: -
v_gene: TRBV6-1
CDR3aa: CASSEVYVLNGYTF

abundance: -
v_gene: TRBV20-1
CDR3aa: CSARDLGYTF

abundance: -
v_gene: TRBV28
CDR3aa: CASSSGTGEKKEQFF

abundance: -
v_gene: TRBV5-1
CDR3aa: CASSSTGTGGQPQHF

abundance: -
v_gene: TRBV4-3
CDR3aa: CASSQDSGRGGRGEQFF

abundance: -
v_gene: TRBV7-8
CDR3aa: CASSPRGLAGQLGTEAFF

abundance: -
v_gene: TRBV5-5
CDR3aa: CASSLGGGPNQPQHF

abundance: -
v_gene: TRBV7-2
CDR3aa: CASSLSDEQYF

abundance: -
v_gene: TRBV4-1
CDR3aa: CASSQAGGPYEQYF

abundance: once
v_gene: TRBV18
CDR3aa: CASSPPMDSWETQYF